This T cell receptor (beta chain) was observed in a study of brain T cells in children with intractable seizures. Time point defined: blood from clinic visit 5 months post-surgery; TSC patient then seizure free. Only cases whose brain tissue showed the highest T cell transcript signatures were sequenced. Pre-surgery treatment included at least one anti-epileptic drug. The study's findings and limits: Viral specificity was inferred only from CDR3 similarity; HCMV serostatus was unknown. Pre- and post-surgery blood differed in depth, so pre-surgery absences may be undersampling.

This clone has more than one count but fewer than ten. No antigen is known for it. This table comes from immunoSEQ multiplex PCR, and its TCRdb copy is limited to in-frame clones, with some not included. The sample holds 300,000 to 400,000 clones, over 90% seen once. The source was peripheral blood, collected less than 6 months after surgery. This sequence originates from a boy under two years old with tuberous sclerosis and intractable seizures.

CDR3 DNA sequence: TGTGCCAGCGGAGTGGACGCTTACATGAACACTGAAGCTTTCTTT. Translation gives CASGVDAYMNTEAFF. This chain joins TRBV2 and TRBJ1-1; D is unresolved. Germline CDR1 and CDR2: SNHLY and FYNNEI. The CDR3 has 15 amino acids. V was pared by 8 bases and J by 0 bases, with 16 bases between.